This T cell receptor (beta chain) emerged from a study of control samples from healthy donors and cancer patients. Germline trimming cut 1 base from V and 5 bases from J; bases unmatched to any gene: 6. Germline CDR1 and CDR2: SGHRS and YFSETQ. The length of the CDR3 is 16 residues. The method was immunoSEQ multiplex PCR; TCRdb's version includes in-frame clones alone and lacks a portion of them. The data contain roughly 130,000 clones, more than 85% of them singletons. The specimen sequenced was PBMCs. This TCR came from a man aged 50 to 60 with head and neck cancer. The V call is TRBV5-1, the J call TRBJ2-7; 13 nucleotides align to TRBD2. In nucleotides, the CDR3 is TGCGCCAGCAGCTTGAAAACTAGCGGGGGGGCTGACGAGCAGTACTTC. This encodes CASSLKTSGGADEQYF.